The T cell receptor beta chain under discussion was sequenced for a study of T cell changes during pregnancy in multiple sclerosis. CDR1 MNHEY and CDR2 SMNVEV come from the germline V gene (reference sequence). CDR3 size: 14 residues. Between the trimmed V and J ends, which lost 6 bases and 3 bases, there was a span of 15 bases. Method: immunoSEQ multiplex PCR; TCRdb's copy keeps in-frame clones and lacks some. The sample comprises more than 70,000 clones, 93% of which are singletons, and 2.5% to 3% rests with the top ten. J is TRBJ2-7 and V is TRBV27; weak D call: TRBD1 (6 bases). The sample consisted of peripheral blood, taken in the second trimester of pregnancy. The sequence was collected from a female donor with multiple sclerosis, enrolled in a pregnancy study. DNA for the CDR3: TGTGCCAGCAGAAGACAGTGGGGACACTACGAGCAGTACTTC. Translating it yields CASRRQWGHYEQYF.